The TCR beta chain under discussion was sequenced for a study of blood T cell repertoires in COVID-19. About the research overall: Both acute and convalescent COVID-19 samples were obtained from the United States, Italy and Spain.

In the study's own analysis: Estimation of nucleated cell counts relied on the amplification of reference gene primers. The table came from immunoSEQ multiplex PCR; TCRdb's copy has only in-frame clones and leaves some out. The V and J calls and clone size come from that table; D and trimming were worked out from the DNA. Altogether some 190,000 clones are present, roughly 77% being singletons, with the ten largest covering roughly a sixth. Participants were placed into cohorts based on the clinical history they reported. Germline V gives CDR1 MNHEY, CDR2 SMNVEV (reference sequence). CDR3 length equals 15 residues. With V trimmed by 8 bases and J by 0 bases, 4 bases remained unmatched.

The sequence was collected from a woman aged 50 to 60 with acute COVID-19. J is TRBJ1-5 and V is TRBV27; TRBD1 agrees at 10 bases. The sample was PBMCs or T cells enriched from blood (not recorded which). For the CDR3, the DNA is TGTGCCAGCGCTGACAGGGGGCCTAGCAATCAGCCCCAGCATTTT. Amino acids: CASADRGPSNQPQHF.